This T cell receptor beta chain was obtained from a study of cytomegalovirus exposure and HLA in healthy donors. 60 Vbeta and 13 Jbeta primers were used in PCR. Sequencing was performed with immunoSEQ multiplex PCR; in TCRdb, only in-frame clones are kept and a portion is missing. There are 150,000 to 170,000 clones in the sample; about four fifths occur only once, and about 2.8% lies in the top ten. General study findings and limits: Later, an analysis showed that TCR beta chains associated with HLA were more clonally expanded than others that were equally common. For TCR beta chains, V- and J-gene trimming was later linked to a missense DCLRE1C variant.

This clone was found a few times. Its cognate antigen is unknown. The CDR3 is 17 residues long. V was trimmed by 3 bases and J by 0 bases, leaving 17 bases between them. CDR1 MGHRA and CDR2 YSYEKL come from the germline V gene. Sequenced: PBMCs. This chain joins TRBV4-1 and TRBJ1-1; D possibly corresponds to TRBD1 (6 bases). This clonotype was obtained from a man between 18 and 29 years old in good health and CMV-seronegative. This CDR3 reads CASSQHIRTAMNTEAFF. The CDR3 DNA reads as TGCGCCAGCAGCCAGCACATTCGGACAGCGATGAACACTGAAGCTTTCTTT.